One sample yielded the 27 T cell receptor beta chains listed below, sequenced in a study of response to subunit inactivated influenza vaccine (dated by TCRdb to the late 2010s). The library came from RT-PCR. TCRdb shows the sequencer as Illumina HiSeq 2500. TCRdb trimmed public reads at Q25 via fastp, called clones via MiXCR and kept in-frame beta chains. Each entry is one CDR3 protein sequence, shown with its most common DNA and genes. The sample table shows fewer than 350,000 distinct CDR3 sequences, and 20% to 25% are seen once. 10% of the sample belongs to the ten largest clones. This specimen was PBMCs from blood, taken 21 months after vaccination. Receptor source: a man aged 45 to 75 who received an inactivated influenza vaccine. Donor details come from another sample of the same person, matched by shared clones.

This chain connects TRBV6-2 or TRBV6-3 to TRBJ1-1; unclear D gene. V lost 5 bases to trimming and J lost 1 base, with 11 bases between them. CDR3 length: 14 amino acids. Germline V CDR1 and CDR2: MNHEY, SVGEGT. The CDR3 DNA follows: TGTGCCAGCAGTCCCTTTTCCGCGAACACTGAAGCTTTCTTT. Protein sequence: CASSPFSANTEAFF.

The J gene is TRBJ2-1, the V gene TRBV7-2, with 15 nucleotides matching TRBD2. From germline, CDR1 is SGHTA and CDR2 FQGNSA. J was trimmed by 9 bases and V by 4 bases; bases with no gene match: 4. The CDR3 spans 15 residues. CDR3 sequence reads: CASSWTSGRGIEQFF. In DNA form, the CDR3 reads TGTGCCAGCAGCTGGACTAGCGGGAGGGGGATTGAGCAGTTCTTC.

The chain combines TRBV4-1 with TRBJ2-1; TRBD1 is a possible D gene (5 bases). Between the trimmed V and J ends, which lost 6 bases and 0 bases, there was a span of 12 bases. The CDR3 extends over 15 amino acids. Per the germline V gene, CDR1 is MGHRA and CDR2 is YSYEKL. The CDR3 loop reads CASSMGQSSYNEQFF. The CDR3 coding sequence is TGCGCCAGCAGTATGGGGCAGAGCTCCTACAATGAGCAGTTCTTC.

CDR3 loop: CASSPGSTFQPQHF. CDR3 DNA sequence: TGTGCCAGCAGCCCCGGTTCTACGTTTCAGCCCCAGCATTTT. The rearrangement links TRBV5-5 to TRBJ1-5; D is ambiguous. CDR3 length: 14 amino acids. CDR1 SGHKS and CDR2 YYEKEE come from the germline V gene (reference sequence). The germline V and J ends were trimmed by 4 bases and 6 bases, with 14 bases remaining between them.

V is TRBV7-2 and J is TRBJ2-3; perhaps TRBD1 as D (6 bases). The V gene lost 5 bases and the J gene lost 4 bases, with 16 bases spanning the gap. From germline, CDR1 is SGHTA and CDR2 FQGNSA. There are 15 residues in the CDR3. The CDR3 protein is CASSLRDKLPDTQYF. CDR3 DNA: TGTGCCAGCAGCCTCCGGGACAAGCTTCCAGATACGCAGTATTTT.

The CDR3 spells CASAWTSYNEQFF. The DNA for the CDR3 is TGTGCCAGCGCCTGGACCTCCTACAATGAGCAGTTCTTC. The rearrangement uses TRBV7-2 and TRBJ2-1; no clear D. This CDR3 comprises 13 residues. V lost 8 bases to trimming and J lost 0 bases, with 8 bases between them. In germline, CDR1 is SGHTA, CDR2 FQGNSA.

The rearrangement links TRBV7-6 to TRBJ1-1, with 12 bases lining up with TRBD1. This CDR3 has 15 amino acids. Germline V CDR1 and CDR2: SGHVS, FNYEAQ. V was clipped by 5 bases and J by 8 bases; unmatched bases: 9. The CDR3 sequence is CASSNPGTGGREAFF. CDR3 nucleotides: TGTGCCAGCAGCAATCCCGGGACAGGGGGCAGGGAAGCTTTCTTT.

This clonotype was seen a few times. The V gene is TRBV20-1, the J gene TRBJ1-1, with TRBD1 matching over 9 bases. This CDR3 has 13 amino acids. CDR1 is DFQATT and CDR2 is SNEGSKA in the germline V gene (reference sequence). V gave up 5 bases and J gave up 3 bases; unmatched junction bases: 4. The CDR3: CSAAQGADTEAFF. CDR3 nucleotide sequence: TGCAGTGCTGCACAGGGGGCTGACACTGAAGCTTTCTTT.

V usage is TRBV2 and J usage is TRBJ2-7; 10 bases fit TRBD1. CDR3 length: 16 residues. CDR1 SNHLY and CDR2 FYNNEI come from the germline V gene. Losses at the gene ends were 7 bases for V and 3 bases for J; bases not matched to a gene: 12. For the CDR3, the DNA is TGTGCCAGCATTCTTCCGGGACAGGGGACCCTCTACGAGCAGTACTTC. Amino acid sequence: CASILPGQGTLYEQYF.

This clonotype appeared a few times. The chain links TRBV6-1 to TRBJ2-2, with 11 bases matching TRBD2. Germline V gives CDR1 MNHNS, CDR2 SASEGT. Trimming cost V 5 bases and J 4 bases; bases outside gene matches: 12. The CDR3 is 18 residues long. CDR3 amino acids: CASSTLAGGATGTGELFF. The CDR3 coding sequence is TGTGCCAGCAGTACCCTAGCGGGGGGCGCCACGGGCACCGGGGAGCTGTTTTTT.

This chain joins TRBV7-2 and TRBJ2-7, with 7 bases fitting TRBD2. The CDR3 is 15 residues long. V lost 4 bases, J lost 3 bases, and 9 bases stayed unmatched. Looked up from germline, CDR1 is SGHTA and CDR2 is FQGNSA. CDR3 region: CASSYGRVAGYEQYF. As DNA, the CDR3 is TGTGCCAGCAGCTATGGGCGGGTAGCGGGCTACGAGCAGTACTTC.

The rearrangement links TRBV20-1 to TRBJ2-2; D possibly matches TRBD1 or TRBD2 (6 bases each). The V gene lost 0 bases and the J gene lost 5 bases, with 13 bases spanning the gap. CDR1 and CDR2 from the germline V gene are DFQATT and SNEGSKA (reference sequence). This CDR3 region has 15 residues. The CDR3 protein is CSARETRDTTGELFF. CDR3 in DNA: TGCAGTGCTAGAGAGACGCGGGACACGACCGGGGAGCTGTTTTTT.

This clonotype was detected only a few times. The V call is TRBV5-6, the J call TRBJ1-5; no firm D call. Germline loops: CDR1 SGHDT, CDR2 YYEEEE. The CDR3 is 13 amino acids. Trimming took 0 bases from V and 7 from J, leaving 8 bases between them. For the CDR3, the DNA is TGTGCCAGCAGCTTGGGATATAGCCAGCCCCAGCATTTT. This gives the protein CASSLGYSQPQHF.

This sequence joins TRBV7-2 and TRBJ1-1; D not certain. CDR1 is SGHTA, CDR2 FQGNSA, per germline. The CDR3 is made up of 15 amino acids. The V and J ends lost 3 bases and 0 bases respectively, with 11 bases between them. CDR3 residues: CASSFRWTLNTEAFF. The CDR3 DNA reads TGTGCCAGCAGCTTTCGCTGGACCTTGAACACTGAAGCTTTCTTT.

The rearrangement joins TRBV5-5 to TRBJ1-2; D is undetermined. The CDR3 length is 15 residues. Germline V CDR1 and CDR2: SGHKS, YYEKEE (reference sequence). Trimming left V 2 bases short and J 4 bases short, with 15 bases between. The CDR3 DNA is TGTGCCAGCAGCTTCGCAGCAGATAGATTCTATGGCTACACCTTC. Translating gives CASSFAADRFYGYTF.

The rearrangement joins TRBV9 to TRBJ2-7; possible D gene TRBD2, 5 bases. Germline V gene data show CDR1 as SGDLS and CDR2 as YYNGEE. The V gene lost 5 bases and the J gene lost 0 bases, with 15 bases spanning the gap. This CDR3 has 15 residues. The CDR3 nucleotides read TGTGCCAGCAGTATAAGCGGCGAGAGCTCCTACGAGCAGTACTTC. This gives the protein CASSISGESSYEQYF.

The sample holds a few counts of this clonotype. This chain connects TRBV5-1 to TRBJ2-2; D is uncertain. Trimming pared 4 bases from V and 5 bases from J, leaving 12 bases between. The CDR3 spans 14 residues. CDR1 and CDR2 from the germline V gene are SGHRS and YFSETQ. The CDR3 here is CASSPRTQTGELFF. The CDR3 DNA follows: TGCGCCAGCAGCCCTCGGACGCAGACCGGGGAGCTGTTTTTT.

This clonotype was counted a few times. The V and J genes are TRBV5-1 and TRBJ2-1, with 11 bases that match TRBD1. The CDR3 has 17 residues. Germline CDR1 and CDR2: SGHRS and YFSETQ. Trimming cost V 0 bases and J 9 bases; bases outside gene matches: 11. CDR3 region: CASSLDPGTGGTGEQFF. CDR3 DNA: TGCGCCAGCAGCTTGGACCCCGGGACAGGGGGGACCGGTGAGCAGTTCTTC.

This clonotype was counted between two and nine times. The chain is built from TRBV20-1 and TRBJ1-6; TRBD1 matches at 8 bases. This CDR3 contains 14 residues. Germline V CDR1 and CDR2: DFQATT, SNEGSKA (reference sequence). With 0 bases clipped from V and 7 bases from J, the junction kept 2 bases outside the gene matches. CDR3 coding DNA: TGCAGTGCTAGAGATACAGGGGGGAATTCACCCCTCCACTTT. Encoded protein: CSARDTGGNSPLHF.

This rearrangement joins TRBV5-1 to TRBJ1-1, with TRBD1 as a possible D gene (5 bases). Germline CDR1 reads SGHRS; CDR2 reads YFSETQ. This CDR3 is 14 amino acids long. Deletions cut 3 bases from V and 0 bases from J, with 9 bases between. This CDR3 reads CASSSSGLNTEAFF. The CDR3, as DNA: TGCGCCAGCAGCTCGTCAGGGCTGAACACTGAAGCTTTCTTT.

This chain joins TRBV4-2 and TRBJ1-2; a possible D gene is TRBD1 (5 bases). CDR1 LGHNA and CDR2 YNFKEQ come from the germline V gene. The CDR3 covers 16 residues. The V and J ends lost 3 bases and 1 base respectively, with 15 bases between them. The CDR3 DNA is TGTGCCAGCAGCCACGTCCAATCTCAGGGTAACTATGGCTACACCTTC. Encoded protein: CASSHVQSQGNYGYTF.

This chain joins TRBV7-9 and TRBJ1-5; D is uncertain. Trimming cost V 4 bases and J 4 bases, with 11 bases left between them. CDR3 size: 14 residues. Germline CDR1 and CDR2: SEHNR and FQNEAQ (reference sequence). The CDR3 DNA reads TGTGCCAGCAGCTCAATGGCCACTAATCAGCCCCAGCATTTT. Its translation: CASSSMATNQPQHF.

Only a few counts were recorded for this clonotype. The chain's CDR3 is CASSPKTASHNYGYTF. CDR3 nucleotide sequence: TGTGCCAGCAGTCCAAAGACAGCGAGCCATAACTATGGCTACACCTTC. This chain uses TRBV27 with TRBJ1-2, with D tentatively TRBD1 (5 bases). Looked up from germline, CDR1 is MNHEY and CDR2 is SMNVEV (reference sequence). The germline V and J ends were trimmed by 5 bases and 1 base, with 17 bases remaining between them. This CDR3 contains 16 residues.

This clonotype has ten or more counts. The chain combines TRBV20-1 with TRBJ1-5, with 9 bases identical to TRBD1. Trimming removed 3 bases from V and 4 bases from J; junction bases left unmatched: 7. CDR3 length: 15 residues. Germline CDR1 reads DFQATT; CDR2 reads SNEGSKA (reference sequence). The CDR3 DNA sequence: TGCAGTGCTAGGGTTGGGACAGGGATTAATCAGCCCCAGCATTTT. It encodes CSARVGTGINQPQHF.

This clonotype was seen ten or more times. V usage is TRBV10-2 and J usage is TRBJ2-5, with 8 bases identical to TRBD2. V shed 4 bases, J shed 3 bases, and the junction held 4 bases outside the gene matches. In germline, CDR1 is WSHSY, CDR2 SAAADI. This CDR3 has 14 amino acids. The CDR3 reads CASSAGGVKETQYF. CDR3 in DNA: TGCGCCAGCAGTGCGGGGGGGGTTAAAGAGACCCAGTACTTC.

The chain carries TRBV7-8 and TRBJ1-1; D is possibly TRBD1 (6 bases). Germline V CDR1 and CDR2: SGHVS, FQNEAQ. With 2 bases removed from V and 4 bases from J, the gap between germline ends came to 14 bases. CDR3 length equals 15 residues. The DNA of the CDR3 is TGTGCCAGCAGCTTATATCAGGGGAGAAGCACTGAAGCTTTCTTT. Its translation is CASSLYQGRSTEAFF.

The rearrangement links TRBV28 to TRBJ2-2, with TRBD1 matching over 10 bases. From germline, CDR1 is MDHEN and CDR2 SYDVKM. This CDR3 has 21 residues. V dropped 5 bases and J dropped 0; count of bases not matched to a gene: 18. The CDR3 sequence is CASSLWDRGVPSRSNTGELFF. The CDR3 DNA sequence: TGTGCCAGCAGTCTTTGGGACAGGGGAGTTCCTAGCAGATCGAACACCGGGGAGCTGTTTTTT. Supplemented by reference TRBV28 and TRBJ2-2, the full variable domain reads DVKVTQSSRYLVKRTGEKVFLECVQDMDHENMFWYRQDPGLGLRLIYFSYDVKMKEKGDIPEGYSVSREKKERFSLILESASTNQTSMYLCASSLWDRGVPSRSNTGELFFGEGSRLTVL.